One and the same sample provided the 27 T cell receptor beta chains below, sequenced in a study of tumor-infiltrating lymphocytes in oesophageal squamous cell carcinoma. TCRdb itself ran the PCR reads through MiXCR, one entry per CDR3 protein. Of approximately 20,000 distinct CDR3 sequences in the sample, around 43% were seen once. Sequenced input: normal esophageal tissue next to the tumor. These receptors came from a male donor with esophageal squamous cell carcinoma.

Ten or more counts support this clonotype. The rearrangement links TRBV5-1 to TRBJ2-5, with D unresolved. With 1 base removed from V and 5 bases from J, the gap between germline ends came to 12 bases. Germline-derived CDR1 and CDR2 are SGHRS and YFSETQ. This CDR3 spans 14 amino acids. The CDR3 DNA sequence: TGCGCCAGCAGCTTGAAGACGTACCGGGAGACCCAGTACTTC. Its protein is CASSLKTYRETQYF.

The CDR3 region is CASSLTSGPLTEQYF. CDR3 nucleotides: TGTGCCAGCAGCTTGACTAGCGGCCCTCTGACCGAGCAGTACTTC. This chain uses TRBV28 with TRBJ2-5; 9 bases align to TRBD2. The DNA matches TRBJ2-7 better at its end, which makes the J call doubtful. Looked up from germline, CDR1 is MDHEN and CDR2 is SYDVKM. There are 15 residues in the CDR3.

The chain carries TRBV19 and TRBJ2-1; D might be TRBD1 or TRBD2, each matching 5 bases. Germline CDR1 LNHDA, CDR2 SQIVND (reference sequence). The CDR3 loop spans 16 amino acids. V gave up 3 bases and J gave up 0 bases, with 12 bases separating them. CDR3 nucleotide sequence: TGTGCCAGTAGTATCGGATGGGGGAGCTCCTACAATGAGCAGTTCTTC. Its translation: CASSIGWGSSYNEQFF.

A note on this clonotype: The junction departs from the called germline gene at one end, perhaps through a read error. The chain couples TRBV7-3 to TRBJ2-3, with 10 nucleotides matching TRBD2. Matching the DNA end better, TRBJ2-5 makes the J call doubtful. Germline lookup yields CDR1 SGHTA and CDR2 FQGTGA. The length of the CDR3 is 15 residues. The CDR3 DNA reads as TGTGCCAGCGGCTTAATGGCTAGCGGGAGAGAGACCCAGTACTTC. It encodes CASGLMASGRETQYF.

This clonotype showed up just a few times. The V and J genes are TRBV19 and TRBJ2-5; D is possibly TRBD1 or TRBD2 (5 bases each). Judging by the DNA end, TRBJ2-7 fits better; the J call may be wrong. This CDR3 region has 15 residues. From germline, CDR1 is LNHDA and CDR2 SQIVND (reference sequence). The CDR3 loop reads CASSMAGASGYEQYF. In nucleotides, the CDR3 is TGTGCCAGTAGTATGGCCGGGGCATCGGGGTACGAGCAGTACTTC.

This clonotype turned up a few times. The genes are TRBV28 and TRBJ1-5; D uncertain. Trimming cost V 1 base and J 7 bases, with 11 bases left between them. Germline V CDR1 and CDR2: MDHEN, SYDVKM. The CDR3 runs 14 residues. Here the CDR3 reads CASSLLSTVQPQHF. CDR3 bases: TGTGCCAGCAGTTTATTGTCAACGGTCCAGCCCCAGCATTTT.

This clonotype was detected only a few times. The chain combines TRBV7-2 with TRBJ1-1; the D gene is possibly TRBD1 (5 bases). Germline V gene sequence: CDR1 SGHTA, CDR2 FQGNSA. V dropped 2 bases and J dropped 7 bases, with 17 bases sitting between them. This CDR3 spans 15 amino acids. CDR3 sequence reads: CASSLRPGARDEAFF. The CDR3 DNA reads TGTGCCAGCAGCTTAAGACCCGGGGCCCGTGATGAAGCTTTCTTT.

The rearrangement uses TRBV12-3 or TRBV12-4 and TRBJ2-3; D not resolved. This CDR3 comprises 12 residues. V was trimmed by 7 bases and J by 4 bases, leaving 9 bases between them. This CDR3 is CASTVTADTQYF. In DNA, the CDR3 is TGTGCCAGCACCGTGACGGCAGATACGCAGTATTTT.

The rearrangement joins TRBV6-4 to TRBJ2-1; D gene uncertain. The DNA end favors TRBJ2-7, so the J call may be wrong. In germline, CDR1 is MRHNA, CDR2 SNTAGT. The CDR3 runs 12 residues. Here the CDR3 reads CASSSSSYEQYF. The CDR3 nucleotides read TGTGCCAGCAGTTCCTCCTCCTACGAGCAGTACTTC.

This clonotype was found many times. The rearrangement uses TRBV24-1 and TRBJ2-2; D not resolved. With 4 bases removed from V and 1 base from J, the gap between germline ends came to 6 bases. CDR1 KGHDR and CDR2 SFDVKD come from the germline V gene. This CDR3 region has 14 residues. CDR3 DNA sequence: TGTGCCACCAGTGACGGATGGAACACCGGGGAGCTGTTTTTT. Translation gives CATSDGWNTGELFF.

This clonotype was detected a few times. This chain uses TRBV6-6 with TRBJ2-1; perhaps D is TRBD1 or TRBD2 (5 bases each). TRBJ2-7 explains the end of the DNA better; the J call may be wrong. The CDR3 loop spans 15 amino acids. CDR1 and CDR2 (germline): MNHNY, SVGAGI (reference sequence). CDR3 residues: CASSYPGRSYNEQYF. CDR3 DNA: TGTGCCAGCAGTTACCCGGGACGCTCCTACAATGAGCAGTACTTC.

In its sample, this clonotype was seen a few times. It is likely a read error, because the conserved phenylalanine at the end of the CDR3 is missing. It is unclear where the CDR3 begins or ends on the DNA, so no DNA is shown, and the CDR3 is as TCRdb lists it. The genes are TRBV10-3 and TRBJ1-1; TRBD1, as called in the table, went unchecked against the DNA. Including both end residues, the CDR3 is 16 amino acids long. Per the germline V gene, CDR1 is ENHRY and CDR2 is SYGVKD. The CDR3 sequence is CAARTGQGTTSSTSVR.

The V and J genes are TRBV7-9 and TRBJ2-7; 7 bases match TRBD2. The J call may be in error: the DNA end matches TRBJ2-5 better. The CDR3 runs to 14 residues. CDR1 is SEHNR, CDR2 FQNEAQ, per germline (reference sequence). In nucleotides, the CDR3 is TGTGCCAGCAGCCCCCCTTGGGGAGGGGAGACCCAGTACTTC. Its protein product is CASSPPWGGETQYF.

Ten or more counts support this clonotype. The rearrangement links TRBV10-1 to TRBJ1-1; 9 bases align to TRBD1. Per germline, CDR1 WNHNN and CDR2 SYGVQD (reference sequence). The CDR3 has 15 residues. J was trimmed by 4 bases and V by 1 base; bases with no gene match: 4. For the CDR3, the DNA is TGCGCCAGCAGTGAGTTGGGACAGGGTGTCACTGAAGCTTTCTTT. This sequence encodes CASSELGQGVTEAFF.

As regards this clonotype: Possible read error: a much larger clone is one base away. The chain carries TRBV5-1 and TRBJ2-5, with TRBD2 matching over 10 bases. The CDR3 sequence is 16 residues long. From germline, CDR1 is SGHRS and CDR2 YFSETQ. With 1 base clipped from V and 11 bases from J, the junction kept 14 bases outside the gene matches. CDR3 coding DNA: TGCGCCAGCAGCTTGTTTCTAGCGGGAGTCAGCAATGAGCAGTACTTC. Protein product: CASSLFLAGVSNEQYF.

This clonotype was detected ten times or more. The rearrangement uses TRBV6-1 and TRBJ1-2; maybe TRBD1 (5 bases). CDR1 is MNHNS, CDR2 SASEGT, per germline. V lost 8 bases to trimming and J lost 7 bases, with 8 bases between them. CDR3 length equals 10 residues. The CDR3 DNA reads TGTGCCAGCGGTCAGGGTGGCTACACCTTC. It encodes CASGQGGYTF.

The table lists this clonotype with many counts. The genes are TRBV6-2 or TRBV6-3 and TRBJ2-3; 8 nucleotides match TRBD1. CDR3 length: 14 residues. The junction had 3 bases not matched to a gene; V was cut back by 6 bases and J by 1 base. Germline V gene sequence: CDR1 MNHEY, CDR2 SVGEGT. The CDR3 reads CASSPTGGTDTQYF. CDR3 DNA sequence: TGTGCCAGCAGCCCGACAGGGGGCACAGATACGCAGTATTTT.

This chain links TRBV7-2 with TRBJ2-3, with D hard to call. Looked up from germline, CDR1 is SGHTA and CDR2 is FQGNSA. Trimming removed 5 bases from V and 4 bases from J, with 7 bases in between. The CDR3 is 12 amino acids. The CDR3 DNA is TGTGCCAGCAGCCCGTTCTCAGATACGCAGTATTTT. This gives the protein CASSPFSDTQYF.

This clonotype has a count of ten or more. The chain is built from TRBV28 and TRBJ2-7, with 9 bases lining up with TRBD2. CDR1 and CDR2 (germline): MDHEN, SYDVKM. Losses at the gene ends were 3 bases for V and 6 bases for J; bases not matched to a gene: 9. The CDR3 loop spans 15 amino acids. In nucleotides, the CDR3 is TGTGCCAGCAGTTTTTCCGGGACTAGCAGTAGCGAGCAGTACTTC. Its translation: CASSFSGTSSSEQYF.

The V call is TRBV12-3 or TRBV12-4, the J call TRBJ2-5, with 11 nucleotides matching TRBD1. The length of the CDR3 is 16 residues. The trim removed 5 bases at V and 11 bases at J, leaving 16 bases unmatched. The DNA of the CDR3 is TGTGCCAGCAGTCCTGGCGGGACAGGGGGATACAATGAGCAGTACTTC. Encoded protein: CASSPGGTGGYNEQYF.

The chain employs TRBV11-3 and TRBJ2-4, with 13 bases aligning to TRBD2. The DNA end favors TRBJ2-5, so the J call may be wrong. Per germline, CDR1 SGHNT and CDR2 YENEEA. The CDR3 totals 17 residues. The CDR3 sequence is CASSPGTSGTVGETQYF. In DNA form, the CDR3 reads TGTGCCAGCAGCCCAGGGACTAGCGGGACCGTGGGAGAGACCCAGTACTTC.

This clonotype was detected once. The chain carries TRBV5-3 and TRBJ2-6; no reliable D call. TRBV5-3 is assigned to the ORF class and has an uncertain function. Trimming removed 8 bases at V and 0 bases at J, with 18 bases between. The CDR3 is 17 residues long. CDR3: CASSPRSSPSGANVLTF. The CDR3 bases are TGTGCCAGCAGCCCCAGGTCTTCCCCCTCTGGGGCCAACGTCCTGACTTTC.

V gene TRBV5-1 combines with J gene TRBJ2-7; 14 bases map to TRBD2. Looked up from germline, CDR1 is SGHRS and CDR2 is YFSETQ. This CDR3 has 15 amino acids. V trimming: 4 bases; J trimming: 7 bases; junction bases outside the gene matches: 7. The CDR3 loop is CASSGGLAGVDEQYF. The DNA for the CDR3 is TGCGCCAGCAGCGGGGGACTAGCGGGAGTTGATGAGCAGTACTTC. The entire variable domain, with the rest obtained from reference TRBV5-1 and TRBJ2-7, is as follows: KAGVTQTPRYLIKTRGQQVTLSCSPISGHRSVSWYQQTPGQGLQFLFEYFSETQRNKGNFPGRFSGRQFSNSRSEMNVSTLELGDSALYLCASSGGLAGVDEQYFGPGTRLTVT.

As for this clonotype: Without the conserved terminal phenylalanine or tryptophan, this CDR3 likely stems from a read error. The DNA is omitted, as the CDR3 cannot be located on it reliably, and the CDR3 follows TCRdb's listing. This sequence joins TRBV27 and TRBJ2-7; TRBD2 was called by the table and not checked on the DNA. Both ends counted, the CDR3 spans 17 residues. The germline V gene encodes CDR1 MNHEY and CDR2 SMNVEV (reference sequence). This CDR3 is CASSLSGRLDYGYTFGS.

This clonotype was picked up many times. Relative to the germline gene, one junction end is altered; a read error may explain this. The chain combines TRBV5-1 with TRBJ2-1; 11 bases are a match to TRBD2. In germline, CDR1 is SGHRS, CDR2 YFSETQ. The CDR3 is 15 amino acids. The CDR3 protein is CASSLVSGTSGRWYF. The CDR3 DNA follows: TGCGCCAGCAGCTTAGTGTCCGGGACTAGCGGCCGCTGGTACTTC.

The V and J genes are TRBV12-3 or TRBV12-4 and TRBJ2-4; 7 nucleotides match TRBD1. The J call is doubtful: the DNA matches TRBJ2-7 better. The CDR3 consists of 14 residues. CDR3 DNA: TGTGCCAGCAGCCCGGGACAGTACCCCTACGAGCAGTACTTC. Translating it yields CASSPGQYPYEQYF.

The chain recombines TRBV3-1 with TRBJ1-2, with a weak D call TRBD1 (6 bases). Germline CDR1 is LGHDT and CDR2 is YNNKEL (reference sequence). There are 13 residues in the CDR3. Deletions cut 7 bases from V and 4 bases from J, with 13 bases between. The CDR3 DNA reads TGTGCCAGCACGGGAAGAGGGGGCTATGGCTACACCTTC. Its translation: CASTGRGGYGYTF.